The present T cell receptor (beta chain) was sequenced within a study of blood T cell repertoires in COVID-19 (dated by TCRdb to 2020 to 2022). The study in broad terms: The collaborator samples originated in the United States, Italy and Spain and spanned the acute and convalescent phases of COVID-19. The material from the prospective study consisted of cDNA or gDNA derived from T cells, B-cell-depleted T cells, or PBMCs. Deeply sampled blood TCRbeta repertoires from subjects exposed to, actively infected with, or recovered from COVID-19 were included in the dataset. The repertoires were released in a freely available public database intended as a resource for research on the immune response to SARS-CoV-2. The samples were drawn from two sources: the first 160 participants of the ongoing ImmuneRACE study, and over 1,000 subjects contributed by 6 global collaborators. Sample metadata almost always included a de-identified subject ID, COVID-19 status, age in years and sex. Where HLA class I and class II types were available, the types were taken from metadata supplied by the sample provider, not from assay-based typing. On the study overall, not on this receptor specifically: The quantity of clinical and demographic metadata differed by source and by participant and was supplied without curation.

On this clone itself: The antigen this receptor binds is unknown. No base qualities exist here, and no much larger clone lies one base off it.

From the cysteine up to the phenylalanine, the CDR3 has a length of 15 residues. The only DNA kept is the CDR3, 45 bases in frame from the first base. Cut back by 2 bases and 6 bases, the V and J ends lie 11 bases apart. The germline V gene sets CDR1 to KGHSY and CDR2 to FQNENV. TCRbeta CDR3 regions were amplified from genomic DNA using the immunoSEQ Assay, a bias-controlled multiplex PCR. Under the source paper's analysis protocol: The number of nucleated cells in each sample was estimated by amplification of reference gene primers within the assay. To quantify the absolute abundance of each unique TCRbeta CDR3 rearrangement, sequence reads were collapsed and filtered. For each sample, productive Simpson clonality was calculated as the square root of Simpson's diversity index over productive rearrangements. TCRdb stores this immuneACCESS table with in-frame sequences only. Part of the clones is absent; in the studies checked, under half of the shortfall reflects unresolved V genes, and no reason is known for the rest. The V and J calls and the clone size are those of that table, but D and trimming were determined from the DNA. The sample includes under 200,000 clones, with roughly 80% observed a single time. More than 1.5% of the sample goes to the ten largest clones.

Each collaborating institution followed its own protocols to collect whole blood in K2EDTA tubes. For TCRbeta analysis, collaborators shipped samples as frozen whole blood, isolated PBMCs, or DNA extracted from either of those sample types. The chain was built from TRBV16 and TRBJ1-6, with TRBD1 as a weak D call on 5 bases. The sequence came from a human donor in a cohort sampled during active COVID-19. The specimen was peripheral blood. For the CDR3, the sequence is CASSQEFQGNSPLHF. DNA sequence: TGTGCCAGCAGCCAAGAGTTTCAGGGTAATTCACCCCTCCACTTT.